These 7 T cell receptor beta chains originate from one sample sequenced in a study of T cells in Graves' hyperthyroidism and ophthalmopathy. Amplification yielded TCR beta CDR3 regions, with RNA transcripts as the source. Carried out on the TCR CDR3, a first-round RT-PCR used the HTBI primer set. TCRdb reanalysed the multiplex PCR reads using MiXCR and keeps one entry per CDR3 protein. The sample includes 350,000 or so distinct CDR3 sequences, 18% of them seen just once. Material: blood. These receptors were obtained from a woman aged 40 to 50 with Graves' ophthalmopathy.

This clonotype was counted only a few times. The rearrangement joins TRBV11-2 to TRBJ2-7, with 11 bases that match TRBD1. The CDR3 has 15 residues. J gave up 3 bases and V 3 bases, and 4 bases lay outside the gene matches. The V gene's germline CDR1 is SGHAT and CDR2 FQNNGV. The CDR3 DNA is TGTGCCAGCAGCTTGGACAGGGGGCGTATCTACGAGCAGTACTTC. It translates to CASSLDRGRIYEQYF.

The table lists this clonotype with many counts. The chain carries TRBV9 and TRBJ1-1; maybe TRBD1 (5 bases). Deletions cut 2 bases from V and 11 bases from J, with 19 bases between. CDR3 length: 14 amino acids. In germline, CDR1 is SGDLS, CDR2 YYNGEE. The chain's CDR3 is CASSVSAGVGAAFF. In DNA form, the CDR3 reads TGTGCCAGCAGCGTTAGTGCGGGGGTGGGTGCCGCTTTCTTT.

Concerning this clonotype itself: A much larger clone sits a single nucleotide away, making a read error possible. This rearrangement joins TRBV10-1 to TRBJ2-5, with D possibly called TRBD1 or TRBD2 (6 bases each). This CDR3 contains 14 residues. Trimming stripped 3 bases from V and 5 bases from J, with 13 bases between. Germline V gene sequence: CDR1 WNHNN, CDR2 SYGVQD (reference sequence). CDR3: CASSDTGARETQYF. The CDR3 nucleotides are TGCGCCAGCAGTGATACGGGGGCCAGGGAGACCCAGTACTTC.

This clonotype was seen many times. The chain recombines TRBV20-1 with TRBJ2-7, with TRBD1 identical over 10 bases. The germline V gene encodes CDR1 DFQATT and CDR2 SNEGSKA (reference sequence). The CDR3 loop spans 17 amino acids. V was clipped by 0 bases and J by 5 bases; unmatched bases: 13. The chain's CDR3 is CSARDQLGTGDFHEQYF. DNA of the CDR3: TGCAGTGCTAGAGATCAACTGGGGACAGGGGACTTCCACGAGCAGTACTTC.

This clonotype was detected only a few times. The CDR3 loop reads CSVGALGAPSYEQYF. CDR3 nucleotides: TGCAGCGTAGGAGCCCTCGGAGCACCTTCCTACGAGCAGTACTTC. V and J are TRBV29-1 and TRBJ2-7; D remains unclear. CDR1 and CDR2 from the germline V gene are SQVTM and ANQGSEA. The CDR3 is 15 amino acids. Trimming removed 6 bases at V and 1 base at J, with 19 bases between.

In this sample, this clonotype turned up many times. As DNA, the CDR3 is TGTGCCAGCAGTTTACTAAGCCCGGCCTCCTACGAGCAGTACTTC. Protein: CASSLLSPASYEQYF. The chain links TRBV12-3 or TRBV12-4 to TRBJ2-7, with D unclear. V was cut by 2 bases and J by 0 bases, with 11 bases left in between. The CDR3 has 15 amino acids.

This clonotype came up many times. This rearrangement joins TRBV29-1 to TRBJ2-5; TRBD1 is a possible D gene (6 bases). Deletions cut 3 bases from V and 5 bases from J, with 16 bases between. CDR1 and CDR2 (germline): SQVTM, ANQGSEA. CDR3 length: 14 residues. The CDR3 bases are TGCAGCGTTGATGCTGGGGGCGGGTCTGAGACCCAGTACTTC. It yields the protein CSVDAGGGSETQYF.